The clone carrying this T cell receptor (beta chain) occurred once. This record belongs to a study of blood T cell repertoires in COVID-19. Source study methods: Estimation of nucleated cell counts was performed using reference gene primer amplification. Clones were read by immunoSEQ multiplex PCR, and TCRdb kept only the in-frame ones, dropping some. V and J calls plus clone size are reproduced from that table; the DNA served to infer D and trimming. The repertoire includes 250,000 to 400,000 clones, about nine tenths of them detected once, and around 1.6% sits in the top ten. Sequenced input: peripheral blood. The receptor was derived from a woman in her twenties or thirties with COVID-19, enrolled during active disease.

This CDR3 reads CARRGLGETQYF. In DNA, the CDR3 is TGTGCCCGTCGGGGGTTAGGAGAGACCCAGTACTTC. This chain uses TRBV30 with TRBJ2-5, with TRBD2 as a possible D gene (6 bases). The CDR3 runs 12 residues. V was pared by 8 bases and J by 4 bases, with 14 bases between. Per the germline V gene, CDR1 is GTSNPN and CDR2 is SVGIG (reference sequence).